One T cell receptor (beta chain) is described in this entry. In the original workflow: Amplified reference gene primers provided the basis for estimating nucleated cell counts. Clones were sequenced by immunoSEQ multiplex PCR, and TCRdb holds only the in-frame ones, with some missing. V, J and clone size were drawn from that table, and D and trimming were deduced from the DNA. The sample lists roughly 180,000 clones; about 84% were seen once. All enrollees were about 18 to 100 years old and from fewer than 30 US areas. Cohorts were determined from participant-reported clinical history. The data are from a study of blood T cell repertoires in COVID-19. V was shortened by 0 bases and J by 6 bases, with 14 bases between the two germline ends. The CDR3 consists of 15 residues. Germline assignment: CDR1 LNHNV and CDR2 YYDKDF (reference sequence).

The sequenced sample was PBMCs or T cells enriched from blood (not recorded which). The TCR sequence derives from a woman in her forties with acute COVID-19. The genes are TRBV15 and TRBJ1-2; D possibly corresponds to TRBD1 (6 bases). Here the CDR3 reads CATSRDQGFGDGYTF. The CDR3 DNA is TGTGCCACCAGCAGAGATCAGGGGTTCGGGGATGGCTACACCTTC.